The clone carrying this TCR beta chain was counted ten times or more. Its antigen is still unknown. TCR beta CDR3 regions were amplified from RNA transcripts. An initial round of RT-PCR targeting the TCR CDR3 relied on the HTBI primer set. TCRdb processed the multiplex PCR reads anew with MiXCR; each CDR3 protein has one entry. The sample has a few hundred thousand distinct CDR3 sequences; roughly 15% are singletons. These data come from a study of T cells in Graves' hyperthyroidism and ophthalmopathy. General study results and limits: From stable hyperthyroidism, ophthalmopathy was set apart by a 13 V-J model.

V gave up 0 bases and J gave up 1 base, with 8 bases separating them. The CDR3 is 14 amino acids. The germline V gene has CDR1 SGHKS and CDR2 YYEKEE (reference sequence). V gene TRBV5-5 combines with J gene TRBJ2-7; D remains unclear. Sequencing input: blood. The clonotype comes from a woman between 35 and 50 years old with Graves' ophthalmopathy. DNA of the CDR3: TGTGCCAGCAGCTTGGCAGGTACTTCCTACGAGCAGTACTTC. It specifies CASSLAGTSYEQYF. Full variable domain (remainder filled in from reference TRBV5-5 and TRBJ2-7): DAGVTQSPTHLIKTRGQQVTLRCSPISGHKSVSWYQQVLGQGPQFIFQYYEKEERGRGNFPDRFSARQFPNYSSELNVNALLLGDSALYLCASSLAGTSYEQYFGPGTRLTVT.